Given below is one T cell receptor (beta chain) in context. Per germline, CDR1 MGHDK and CDR2 SYGVNS. V was trimmed by 4 bases and J by 2 bases, leaving 2 bases between them. There are 11 residues in the CDR3. The sample originates from a study of blood T cell repertoires in COVID-19. At the level of the study: The cDNA or gDNA used as material had been derived from T cells, B-cell-depleted T cells, or PBMCs.

The data were produced by immunoSEQ multiplex PCR, yet TCRdb's version contains in-frame clones alone and is incomplete. The sample contains some 400,000 clones, around 90% of which appear only once. The sample comprised peripheral blood. The TCR originated in a man in his late teens or twenties with active or convalescent COVID-19. This chain links TRBV25-1 with TRBJ1-1; no reliable D call. CDR3 sequence: CASSVNTEAFF. CDR3 nucleotides: TGTGCCAGCAGTGTAAACACTGAAGCTTTCTTT.